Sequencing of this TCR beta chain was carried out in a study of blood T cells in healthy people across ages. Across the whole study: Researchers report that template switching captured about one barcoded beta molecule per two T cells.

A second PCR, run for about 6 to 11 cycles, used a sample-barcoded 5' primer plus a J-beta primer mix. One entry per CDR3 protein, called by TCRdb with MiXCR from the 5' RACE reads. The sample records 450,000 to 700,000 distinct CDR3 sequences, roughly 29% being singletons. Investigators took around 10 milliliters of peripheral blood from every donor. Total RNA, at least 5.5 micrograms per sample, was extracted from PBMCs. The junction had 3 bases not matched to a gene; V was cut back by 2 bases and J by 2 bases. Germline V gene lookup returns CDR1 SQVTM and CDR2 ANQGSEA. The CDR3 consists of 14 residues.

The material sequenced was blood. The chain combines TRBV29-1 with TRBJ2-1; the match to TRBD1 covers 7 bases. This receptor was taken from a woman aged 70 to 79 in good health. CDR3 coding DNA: TGCAGCGTTGAAAGGGGGCTCGCCTACAATGAGCAGTTCTTC. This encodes CSVERGLAYNEQFF.